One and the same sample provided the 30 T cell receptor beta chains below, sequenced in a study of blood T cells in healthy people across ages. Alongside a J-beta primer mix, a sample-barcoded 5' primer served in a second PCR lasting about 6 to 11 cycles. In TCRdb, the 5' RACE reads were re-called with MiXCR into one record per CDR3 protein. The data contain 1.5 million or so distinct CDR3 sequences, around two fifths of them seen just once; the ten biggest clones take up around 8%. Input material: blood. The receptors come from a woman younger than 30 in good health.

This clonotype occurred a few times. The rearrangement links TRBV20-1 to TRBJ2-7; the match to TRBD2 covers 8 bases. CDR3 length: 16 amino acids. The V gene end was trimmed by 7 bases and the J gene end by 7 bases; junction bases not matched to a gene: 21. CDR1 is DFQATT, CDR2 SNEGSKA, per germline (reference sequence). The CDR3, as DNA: TGCAGTGTTTCAAAACCGGGACTAGGATTCGGCAATGAGCAGTACTTC. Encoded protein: CSVSKPGLGFGNEQYF.

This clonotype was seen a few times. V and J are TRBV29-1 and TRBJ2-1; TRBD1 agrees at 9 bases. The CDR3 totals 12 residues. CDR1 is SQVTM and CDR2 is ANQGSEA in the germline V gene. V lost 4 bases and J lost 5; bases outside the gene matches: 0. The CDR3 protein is CSVGQGDNEQFF. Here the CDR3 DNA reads TGCAGCGTTGGACAGGGGGACAATGAGCAGTTCTTC.

CDR3 sequence reads: CAEGVPPPNEQFF. The CDR3 DNA sequence: TGTGCCGAGGGGGTACCACCTCCCAATGAGCAGTTCTTC. The chain links TRBV21-1 to TRBJ2-1; TRBD1 is the table's D call and was not checked against the DNA. TRBV21-1 is classified as a pseudogene. This CDR3 contains 13 residues.

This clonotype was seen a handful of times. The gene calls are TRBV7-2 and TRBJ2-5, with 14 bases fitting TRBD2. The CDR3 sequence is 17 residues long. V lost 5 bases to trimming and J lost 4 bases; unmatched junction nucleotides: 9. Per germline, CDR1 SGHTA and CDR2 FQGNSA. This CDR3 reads CASSPRTSGGLAETQYF. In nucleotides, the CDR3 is TGTGCCAGCAGCCCCAGGACTAGCGGGGGGTTAGCAGAGACCCAGTACTTC.

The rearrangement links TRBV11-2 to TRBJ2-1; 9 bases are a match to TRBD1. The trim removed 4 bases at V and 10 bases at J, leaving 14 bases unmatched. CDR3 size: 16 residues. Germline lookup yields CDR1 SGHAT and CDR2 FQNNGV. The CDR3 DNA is TGTGCCAGCAGCTGGATCGGGACAGGGAGCTCCTACGAGCAGTTCTTC. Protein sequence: CASSWIGTGSSYEQFF. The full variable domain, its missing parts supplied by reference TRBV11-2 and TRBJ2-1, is EAGVAQSPRYKIIEKRQSVAFWCNPISGHATLYWYQQILGQGPKLLIQFQNNGVVDDSQLPKDRFSAERLKGVDSTLKIQPAKLEDSAVYLCASSWIGTGSSYEQFFGPGTRLTVL.

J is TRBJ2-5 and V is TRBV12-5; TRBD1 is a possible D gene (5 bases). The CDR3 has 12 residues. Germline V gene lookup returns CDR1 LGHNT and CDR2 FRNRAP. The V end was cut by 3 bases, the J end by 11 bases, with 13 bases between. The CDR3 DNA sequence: TGTGCTAGTGGTTTCAGGGCCCATGAGCAGTACTTC. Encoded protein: CASGFRAHEQYF.

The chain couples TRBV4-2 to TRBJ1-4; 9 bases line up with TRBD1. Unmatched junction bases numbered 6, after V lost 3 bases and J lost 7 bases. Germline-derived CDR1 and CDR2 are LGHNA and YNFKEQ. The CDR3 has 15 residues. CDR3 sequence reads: CASSQPGQGGEKLFF. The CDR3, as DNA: TGTGCCAGCAGCCAGCCGGGACAGGGTGGTGAAAAACTGTTTTTT.

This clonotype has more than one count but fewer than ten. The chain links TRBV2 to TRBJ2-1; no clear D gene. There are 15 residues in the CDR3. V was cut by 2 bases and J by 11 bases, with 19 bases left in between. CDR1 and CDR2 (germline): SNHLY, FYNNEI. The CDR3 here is CASSEHTGGDLKQFF. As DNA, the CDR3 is TGTGCCAGCAGTGAACATACGGGCGGCGATCTTAAGCAGTTCTTC.

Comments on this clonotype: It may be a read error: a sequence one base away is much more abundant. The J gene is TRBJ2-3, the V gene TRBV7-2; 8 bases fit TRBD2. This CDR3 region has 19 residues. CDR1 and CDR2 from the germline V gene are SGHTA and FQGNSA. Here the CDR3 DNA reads TGTGCCAGCAGCTTATCTATACAGCGGGGGCCCCGAAGCACAGAGACGCAGTATTTT. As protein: CASSLSIQRGPRSTETQYF. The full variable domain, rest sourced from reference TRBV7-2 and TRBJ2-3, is GAGVSQSPSNKVTEKGKDVELRCDPISGHTALYWYRQSLGQGLEFLIYFQGNSAPDKSGLPSDRFSAERTGGSVSTLTIQRTQQEDSAVYLCASSLSIQRGPRSTETQYFGPGTRLTVL.

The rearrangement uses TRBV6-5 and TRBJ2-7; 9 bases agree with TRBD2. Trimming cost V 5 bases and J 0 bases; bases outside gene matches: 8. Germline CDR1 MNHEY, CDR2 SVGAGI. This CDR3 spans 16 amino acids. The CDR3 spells CASSPLGGRDSYEQYF. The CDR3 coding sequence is TGTGCCAGCAGTCCCCTAGGCGGGAGGGACTCCTACGAGCAGTACTTC.

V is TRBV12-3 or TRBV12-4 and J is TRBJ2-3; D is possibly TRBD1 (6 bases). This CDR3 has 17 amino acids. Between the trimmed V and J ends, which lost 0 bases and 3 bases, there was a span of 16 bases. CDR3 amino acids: CASSLATSTGGTDTQYF. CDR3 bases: TGTGCCAGCAGTTTAGCGACTTCGACAGGTGGAACAGATACGCAGTATTTT.

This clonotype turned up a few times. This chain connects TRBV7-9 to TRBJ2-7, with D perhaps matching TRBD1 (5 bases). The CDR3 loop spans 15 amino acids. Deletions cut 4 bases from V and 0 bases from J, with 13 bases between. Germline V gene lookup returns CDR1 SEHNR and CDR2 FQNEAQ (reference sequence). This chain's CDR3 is CASSSIRQSSYEQYF. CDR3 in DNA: TGTGCCAGCAGCTCGATCCGACAGAGCTCCTACGAGCAGTACTTC.

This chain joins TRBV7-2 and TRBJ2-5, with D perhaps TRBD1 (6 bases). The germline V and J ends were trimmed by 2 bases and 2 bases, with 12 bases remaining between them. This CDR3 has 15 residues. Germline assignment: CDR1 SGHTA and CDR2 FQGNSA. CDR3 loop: CASSLQGRGQETQYF. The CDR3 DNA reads TGTGCCAGCAGCTTACAGGGGAGAGGGCAAGAGACCCAGTACTTC.

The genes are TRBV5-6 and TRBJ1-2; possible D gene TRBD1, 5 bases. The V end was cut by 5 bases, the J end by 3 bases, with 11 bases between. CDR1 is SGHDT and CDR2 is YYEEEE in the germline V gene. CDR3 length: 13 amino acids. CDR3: CASRSTEHYGYTF. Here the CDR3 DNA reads TGTGCCAGCAGATCGACAGAACACTATGGCTACACCTTC.

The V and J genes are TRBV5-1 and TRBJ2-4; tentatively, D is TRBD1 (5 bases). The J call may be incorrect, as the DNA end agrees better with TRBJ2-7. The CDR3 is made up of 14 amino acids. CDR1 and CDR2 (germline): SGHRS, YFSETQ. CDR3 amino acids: CASSKTTALYEQYF. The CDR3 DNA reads TGCGCCAGCAGCAAAACGACAGCCCTCTACGAGCAGTACTTC.

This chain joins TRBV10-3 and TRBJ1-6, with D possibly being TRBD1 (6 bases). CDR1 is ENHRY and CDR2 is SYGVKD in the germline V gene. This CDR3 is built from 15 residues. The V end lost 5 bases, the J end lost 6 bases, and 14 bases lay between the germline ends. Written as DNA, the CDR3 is TGTGCCATCAGTTTCGGGGGGCAGGGTAATTCACCCCTCCACTTT. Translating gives CAISFGGQGNSPLHF.

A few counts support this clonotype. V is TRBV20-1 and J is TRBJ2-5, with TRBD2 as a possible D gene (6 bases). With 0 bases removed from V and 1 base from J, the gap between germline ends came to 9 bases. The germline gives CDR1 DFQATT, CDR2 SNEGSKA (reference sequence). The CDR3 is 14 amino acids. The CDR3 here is CSAREGDFQETQYF. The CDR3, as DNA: TGCAGTGCTAGAGAAGGGGACTTCCAAGAGACCCAGTACTTC.

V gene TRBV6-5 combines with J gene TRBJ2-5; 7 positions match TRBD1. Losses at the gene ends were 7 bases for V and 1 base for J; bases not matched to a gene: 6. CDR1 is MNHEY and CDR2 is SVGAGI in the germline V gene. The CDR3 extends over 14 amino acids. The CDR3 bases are TGTGCCAGCAATAAAGGGACAGCCCAAGAGACCCAGTACTTC. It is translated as CASNKGTAQETQYF.

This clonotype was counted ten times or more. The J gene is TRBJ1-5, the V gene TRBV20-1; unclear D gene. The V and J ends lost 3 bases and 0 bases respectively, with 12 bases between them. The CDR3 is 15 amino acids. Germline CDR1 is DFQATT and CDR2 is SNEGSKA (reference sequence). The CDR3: CSASIRTPSNQPQHF. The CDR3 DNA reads TGCAGTGCTAGTATCCGGACCCCTAGCAATCAGCCCCAGCATTTT.

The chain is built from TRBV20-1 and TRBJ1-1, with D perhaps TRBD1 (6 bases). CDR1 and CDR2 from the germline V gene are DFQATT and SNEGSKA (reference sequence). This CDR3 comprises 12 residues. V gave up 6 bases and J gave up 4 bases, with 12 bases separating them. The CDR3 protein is CSAPEQGTEAFF. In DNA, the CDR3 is TGCAGTGCCCCCGAACAGGGCACTGAAGCTTTCTTT.

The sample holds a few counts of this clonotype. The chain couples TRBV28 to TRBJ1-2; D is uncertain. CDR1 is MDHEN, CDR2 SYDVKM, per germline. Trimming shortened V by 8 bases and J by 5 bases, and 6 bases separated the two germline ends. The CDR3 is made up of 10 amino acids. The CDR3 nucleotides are TGTGCCAGCCGGAAGTATGGCTACACCTTC. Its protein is CASRKYGYTF.

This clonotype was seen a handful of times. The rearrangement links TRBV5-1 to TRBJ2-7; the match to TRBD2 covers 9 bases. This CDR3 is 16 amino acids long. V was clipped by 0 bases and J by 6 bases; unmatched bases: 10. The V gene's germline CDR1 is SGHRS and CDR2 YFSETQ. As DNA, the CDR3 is TGCGCCAGCAGCTTGGGTACCGGGACTAGCTTTTCCGAGCAGTACTTC. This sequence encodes CASSLGTGTSFSEQYF.

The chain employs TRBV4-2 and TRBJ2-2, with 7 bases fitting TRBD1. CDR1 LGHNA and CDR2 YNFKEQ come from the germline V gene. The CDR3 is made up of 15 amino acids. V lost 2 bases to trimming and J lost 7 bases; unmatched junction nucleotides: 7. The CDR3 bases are TGTGCCAGCAGCCAACTAGACAGGGACATCGGGGAGCTGTTTTTT. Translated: CASSQLDRDIGELFF.

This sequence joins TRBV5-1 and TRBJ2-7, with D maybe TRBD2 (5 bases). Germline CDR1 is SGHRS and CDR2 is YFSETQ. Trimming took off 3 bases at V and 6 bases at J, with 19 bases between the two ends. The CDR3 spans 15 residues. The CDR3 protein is CASSSKAPGNAEQYF. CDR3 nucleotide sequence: TGCGCCAGCAGCTCAAAAGCCCCGGGGAATGCCGAGCAGTACTTC. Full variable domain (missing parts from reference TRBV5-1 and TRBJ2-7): KAGVTQTPRYLIKTRGQQVTLSCSPISGHRSVSWYQQTPGQGLQFLFEYFSETQRNKGNFPGRFSGRQFSNSRSEMNVSTLELGDSALYLCASSSKAPGNAEQYFGPGTRLTVT.

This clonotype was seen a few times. The CDR3 nucleotides are TGCAGTGCTAGAGCTGCAACAGATAGCTCCTACAATGAGCAGTTCTTC. It codes for CSARAATDSSYNEQFF. V and J are TRBV20-1 and TRBJ2-1; D is undetermined. Looked up from germline, CDR1 is DFQATT and CDR2 is SNEGSKA (reference sequence). The CDR3 consists of 16 residues. Deletions cut 1 base from V and 0 bases from J, with 13 bases between.

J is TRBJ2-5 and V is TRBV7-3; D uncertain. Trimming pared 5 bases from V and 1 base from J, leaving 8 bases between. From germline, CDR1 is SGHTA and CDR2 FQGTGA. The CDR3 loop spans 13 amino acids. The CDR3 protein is CASSAQTQETQYF. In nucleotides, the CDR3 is TGTGCCAGCAGCGCACAAACCCAAGAGACCCAGTACTTC. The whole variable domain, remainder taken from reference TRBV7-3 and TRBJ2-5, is GAGVSQTPSNKVTEKGKYVELRCDPISGHTALYWYRQSLGQGPEFLIYFQGTGAADDSGLPNDRFFAVRPEGSVSTLKIQRTERGDSAVYLCASSAQTQETQYFGPGTRLLVL.

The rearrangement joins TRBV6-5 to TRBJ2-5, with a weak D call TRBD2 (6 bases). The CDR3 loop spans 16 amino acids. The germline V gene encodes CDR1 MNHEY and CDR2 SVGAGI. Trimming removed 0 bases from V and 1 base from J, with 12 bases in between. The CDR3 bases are TGTGCCAGCAGTTACTCCCCTAGCGTCGCCCAAGAGACCCAGTACTTC. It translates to CASSYSPSVAQETQYF.

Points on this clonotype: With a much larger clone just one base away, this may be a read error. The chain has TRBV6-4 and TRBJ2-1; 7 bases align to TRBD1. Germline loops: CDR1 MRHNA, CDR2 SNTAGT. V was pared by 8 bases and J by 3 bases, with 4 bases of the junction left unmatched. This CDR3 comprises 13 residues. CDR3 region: CASGRDSYNEQFF. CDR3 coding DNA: TGTGCCAGCGGACGGGACAGCTACAATGAGCAGTTCTTC.

The CDR3 bases are TGTGCCATCGCGCGGGAGAGTGAGCAGTTCTTC. It translates to CAIARESEQFF. J is TRBJ2-1 and V is TRBV10-3; 7 nucleotides align to TRBD2. Unmatched junction bases numbered 4, after V lost 8 bases and J lost 9 bases. The CDR3 consists of 11 residues. Germline CDR1 and CDR2: ENHRY and SYGVKD.

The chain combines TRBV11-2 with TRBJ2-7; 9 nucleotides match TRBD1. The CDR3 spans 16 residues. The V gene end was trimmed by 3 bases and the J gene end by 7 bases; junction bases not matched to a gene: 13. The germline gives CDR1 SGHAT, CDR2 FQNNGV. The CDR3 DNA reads TGTGCCAGCAGCTTGGGGGGGACAGGGCGGCGAAATGAGCAGTACTTC. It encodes CASSLGGTGRRNEQYF. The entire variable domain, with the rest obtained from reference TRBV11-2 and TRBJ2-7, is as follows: EAGVAQSPRYKIIEKRQSVAFWCNPISGHATLYWYQQILGQGPKLLIQFQNNGVVDDSQLPKDRFSAERLKGVDSTLKIQPAKLEDSAVYLCASSLGGTGRRNEQYFGPGTRLTVT.